A selection of T cell receptor beta chains follows, all from one sample in a study of T cell changes during pregnancy in multiple sclerosis. Some clones are missing from TCRdb's copy, which holds only in-frame ones; the method was immunoSEQ multiplex PCR. The sample carries about 79,000 clones, about 90% recorded once. The material sequenced was CD4+ T cells from peripheral blood mononuclear cells, taken in the second trimester of pregnancy. These receptors came from a female donor with multiple sclerosis, enrolled in a pregnancy study. The CDR3 runs from the conserved cysteine through the conserved F or W. Fields, in order: clone size, J gene, V gene, D gene, CDR3 DNA, CDR3 protein. D genes are given only for firm matches. Expanded clones are given a class, and other clones once, few, many or no size at all.

size: -
J: TRBJ1-3
V: TRBV19
D: TRBD1
DNA: TGTGCCAGTACCGAGGACAGGATCTCTGGAAACACCATATATTTT
CDR3: CASTEDRISGNTIYF

size: -
J: TRBJ2-1
V: TRBV7-2
D: TRBD1
DNA: TGTGCCAGCAGCTCGCAGGACAGGGTGAATGAGCAGTTCTTC
CDR3: CASSSQDRVNEQFF

size: -
J: TRBJ2-7
V: TRBV2
D: -
DNA: TGTGCCAGCAGTCATACCCTGCCAGTCTTC
CDR3: CASSHTLPVF

size: -
J: TRBJ2-1
V: TRBV7-9
D: -
DNA: TGTGCCAGCAGCCCAAAGGGGCAGGCCGCCTACAATGAGCAGTTCTTC
CDR3: CASSPKGQAAYNEQFF

size: -
J: TRBJ1-5
V: TRBV6-6
D: -
DNA: TGTGCCAGCACCGATCCGCCAGGTCCCCAGCATTTT
CDR3: CASTDPPGPQHF

size: -
J: TRBJ2-7
V: TRBV6-1
D: TRBD1
DNA: TGTGCCAGCAGTTCAGGGGGGACAGGGTCCTACGAGCAGTACTTC
CDR3: CASSSGGTGSYEQYF

size: once
J: TRBJ1-4
V: TRBV11-1
D: -
DNA: TGTGCCAGCAGCTTTCTACCGACAACTAATGAAAAACTGTTTTTT
CDR3: CASSFLPTTNEKLFF

size: -
J: TRBJ1-1
V: TRBV5-4
D: TRBD1
DNA: TGTGCCAGCAGCTCGACAGGGTGGGTGACTGAAGCTTTCTTT
CDR3: CASSSTGWVTEAFF

size: few
J: TRBJ2-1
V: TRBV6-1
D: -
DNA: TGTGCCAGCAGTGAAGCATTCCTATCACATGAGCAGTTCTTC
CDR3: CASSEAFLSHEQFF

size: -
J: TRBJ2-3
V: TRBV29-1
D: TRBD2
DNA: TGCAGCGTCCTCGGGACTAGCGGGGCTACAGATACGCAGTATTTT
CDR3: CSVLGTSGATDTQYF